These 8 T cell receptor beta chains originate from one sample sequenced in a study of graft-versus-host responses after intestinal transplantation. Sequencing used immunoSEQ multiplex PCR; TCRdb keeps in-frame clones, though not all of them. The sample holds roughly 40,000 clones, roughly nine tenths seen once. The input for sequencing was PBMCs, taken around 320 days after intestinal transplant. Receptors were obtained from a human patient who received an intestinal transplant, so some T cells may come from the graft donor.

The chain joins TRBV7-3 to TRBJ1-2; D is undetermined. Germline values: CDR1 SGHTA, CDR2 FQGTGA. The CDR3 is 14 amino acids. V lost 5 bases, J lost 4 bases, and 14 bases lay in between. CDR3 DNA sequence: TGTGCCAGCAGCCAAGACGTGGGGAGCTATGGCTACACCTTC. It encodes CASSQDVGSYGYTF.

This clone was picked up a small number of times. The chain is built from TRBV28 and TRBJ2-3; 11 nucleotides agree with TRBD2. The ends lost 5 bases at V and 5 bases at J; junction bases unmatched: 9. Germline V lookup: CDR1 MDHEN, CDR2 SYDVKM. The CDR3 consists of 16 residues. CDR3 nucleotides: TGTGCCAGCAGTACGCTGACTAGCGGGATGTTAGATACGCAGTATTTT. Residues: CASSTLTSGMLDTQYF.

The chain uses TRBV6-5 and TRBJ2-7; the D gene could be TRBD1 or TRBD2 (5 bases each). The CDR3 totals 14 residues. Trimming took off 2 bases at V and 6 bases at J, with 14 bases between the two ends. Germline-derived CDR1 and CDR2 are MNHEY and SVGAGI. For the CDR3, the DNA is TGTGCCAGCAGTTACCGGGGCAGGGCGGTCGAGCAGTACTTC. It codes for CASSYRGRAVEQYF.

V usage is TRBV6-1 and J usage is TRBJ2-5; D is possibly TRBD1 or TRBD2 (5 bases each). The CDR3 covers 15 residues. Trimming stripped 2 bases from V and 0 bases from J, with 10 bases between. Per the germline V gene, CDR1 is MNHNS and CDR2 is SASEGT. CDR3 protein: CASSEQGEYQETQYF. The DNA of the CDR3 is TGTGCCAGCAGTGAACAGGGAGAGTACCAAGAGACCCAGTACTTC.

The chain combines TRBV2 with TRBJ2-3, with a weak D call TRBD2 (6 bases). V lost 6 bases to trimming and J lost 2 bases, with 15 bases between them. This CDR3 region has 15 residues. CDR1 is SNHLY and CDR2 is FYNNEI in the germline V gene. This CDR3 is CASRGRGALTDTQYF. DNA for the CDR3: TGTGCCAGCAGGGGACGCGGGGCCCTCACAGATACGCAGTATTTT.

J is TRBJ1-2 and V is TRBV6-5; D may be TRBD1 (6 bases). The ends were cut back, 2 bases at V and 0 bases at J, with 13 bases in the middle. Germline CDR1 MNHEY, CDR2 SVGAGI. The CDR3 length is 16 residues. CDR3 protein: CASSYPTGAANYGYTF. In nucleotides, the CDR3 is TGTGCCAGCAGTTACCCGACAGGAGCCGCTAACTATGGCTACACCTTC.

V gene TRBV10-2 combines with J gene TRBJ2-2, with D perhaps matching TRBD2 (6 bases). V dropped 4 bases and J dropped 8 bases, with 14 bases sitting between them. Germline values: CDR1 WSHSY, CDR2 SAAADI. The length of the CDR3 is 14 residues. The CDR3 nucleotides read TGCGCCAGCAGTGCGACCGGGACTGGGGGGGAGCTGTTTTTT. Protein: CASSATGTGGELFF.

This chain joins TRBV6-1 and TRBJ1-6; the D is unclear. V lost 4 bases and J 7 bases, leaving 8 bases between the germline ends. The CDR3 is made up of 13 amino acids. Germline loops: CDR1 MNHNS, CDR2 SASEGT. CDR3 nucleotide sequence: TGTGCCAGCAGTGGGGTGGTGAATTCACCCCTCCACTTT. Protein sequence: CASSGVVNSPLHF.